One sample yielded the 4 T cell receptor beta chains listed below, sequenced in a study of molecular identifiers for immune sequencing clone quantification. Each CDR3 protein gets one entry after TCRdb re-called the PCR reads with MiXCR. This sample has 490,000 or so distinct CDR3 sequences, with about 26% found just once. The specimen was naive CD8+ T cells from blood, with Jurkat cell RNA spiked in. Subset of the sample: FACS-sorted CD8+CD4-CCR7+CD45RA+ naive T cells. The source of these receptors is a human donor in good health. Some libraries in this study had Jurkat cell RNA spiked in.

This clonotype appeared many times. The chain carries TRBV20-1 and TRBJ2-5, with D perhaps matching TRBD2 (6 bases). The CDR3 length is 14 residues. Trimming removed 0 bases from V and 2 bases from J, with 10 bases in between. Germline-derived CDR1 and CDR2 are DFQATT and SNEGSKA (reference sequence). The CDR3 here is CSARDRAGQETQYF. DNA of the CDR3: TGCAGTGCTAGAGATCGGGCGGGGCAAGAGACCCAGTACTTC.

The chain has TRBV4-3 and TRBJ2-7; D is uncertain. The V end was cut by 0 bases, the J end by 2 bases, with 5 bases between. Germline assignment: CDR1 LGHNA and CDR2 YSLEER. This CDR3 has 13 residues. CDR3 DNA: TGCGCCAGCAGCCAAGAAGTAACCTACGAGCAGTACTTC. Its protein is CASSQEVTYEQYF.

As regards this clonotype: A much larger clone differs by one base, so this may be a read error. CDR3 nucleotides: TGTGCCAGCAGCTTGGTGTCTAACGGGAGGCTAGGTCACGAGCAGTACTTC. Amino acid sequence: CASSLVSNGRLGHEQYF. The gene calls are TRBV5-6 and TRBJ2-7; 7 nucleotides match TRBD2. This CDR3 is 17 amino acids long. The trim removed 0 bases at V and 5 bases at J, leaving 14 bases unmatched. CDR1 is SGHDT, CDR2 YYEEEE, per germline.

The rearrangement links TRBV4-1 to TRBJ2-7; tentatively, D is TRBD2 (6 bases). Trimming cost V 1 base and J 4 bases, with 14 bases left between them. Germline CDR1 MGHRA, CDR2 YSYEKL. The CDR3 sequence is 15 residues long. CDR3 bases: TGCGCCAGCAGCCAAGCGGGCGGGGTAGGGTACGAGCAGTACTTC. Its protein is CASSQAGGVGYEQYF.